This entry lists 15 T cell receptor beta chains sequenced from one sample in a study of OX40 agonist ivuxolimab in advanced cancers. Sequencing was performed with immunoSEQ multiplex PCR; in TCRdb, only in-frame clones are kept and a portion is missing. The sample includes tens of thousands of clones, approximately 80% seen only once; the top ten take 0.6% to 0.9%. The specimen comprised CD4+ or CD8+ T cells sorted from blood, sampled in a trial of the OX40 agonist ivuxolimab. Source of these receptors: an adult with an advanced solid tumor such as melanoma, head and neck, liver or kidney cancer.

Regarding this clone: The germline gene is not matched at one end of the junction; a read error may be the cause. The chain links TRBV2 to TRBJ2-5; D is unclear. The CDR3 runs 14 residues. The germline CDR1 and CDR2 sequences are SNHLY and FYNNEI. Here the CDR3 reads CASNENLWGETQYF. In DNA, the CDR3 is TGTGCCAGCAATGAAAACTTGTGGGGAGAGACCCAGTACTTC.

The V and J genes are TRBV9 and TRBJ2-1; the D is unclear. CDR3 length: 12 amino acids. The germline V and J ends were trimmed by 2 bases and 10 bases, with 10 bases remaining between them. Germline loops: CDR1 SGDLS, CDR2 YYNGEE. CDR3 nucleotides: TGTGCCAGCAGCGTTGGCGTCCAAGAGCAGTTCTTC. Protein product: CASSVGVQEQFF. Looking up the rest from reference TRBV9 and TRBJ2-1 gives the full variable domain: DSGVTQTPKHLITATGQRVTLRCSPRSGDLSVYWYQQSLDQGLQFLIQYYNGEERAKGNILERFSAQQFPDLHSELNLSSLELGDSALYFCASSVGVQEQFFGPGTRLTVL.

Here the CDR3 reads CASGLVLTGFSGNTIYF. The CDR3 DNA sequence: TGTGCTAGTGGTTTGGTACTAACAGGATTCTCTGGAAACACCATATATTTT. The V gene is TRBV12-5, the J gene TRBJ1-3; TRBD1 might be the D (5 bases). Germline V gene data show CDR1 as LGHNT and CDR2 as FRNRAP. The CDR3 extends over 17 amino acids. The ends were cut back, 0 bases at V and 0 bases at J, with 12 bases in the middle.

The chain links TRBV7-9 to TRBJ2-1, with a possible D match to TRBD2 (5 bases). This CDR3 contains 16 residues. Trimming pared 5 bases from V and 8 bases from J, leaving 22 bases between. Germline CDR1 reads SEHNR; CDR2 reads FQNEAQ (reference sequence). In DNA form, the CDR3 reads TGTGCCAGCAGCAAGCGGATAGGCGGCTTTTCCGATGAGCAGTTCTTC. Residues: CASSKRIGGFSDEQFF. The variable domain in full, completed from reference TRBV7-9 and TRBJ2-1, reads DTGVSQNPRHKITKRGQNVTFRCDPISEHNRLYWYRQTLGQGPEFLTYFQNEAQLEKSRLLSDRFSAERPKGSFSTLEIQRTEQGDSAMYLCASSKRIGGFSDEQFFGPGTRLTVL.

J is TRBJ1-1 and V is TRBV6-5, with D perhaps matching TRBD1 (5 bases). Looked up from germline, CDR1 is MNHEY and CDR2 is SVGAGI. The ends were cut back, 0 bases at V and 5 bases at J, with 16 bases in the middle. This CDR3 spans 16 amino acids. The CDR3 bases are TGTGCCAGCAGTTACTCAATAAGCGGGGCGAGGACTGAAGCTTTCTTT. Translated, it gives CASSYSISGARTEAFF.

The gene calls are TRBV11-2 and TRBJ2-5; maybe TRBD2 (5 bases). The germline V gene encodes CDR1 SGHAT and CDR2 FQNNGV. V shed 8 bases and J shed 4 bases, with 8 bases lying between them. CDR3 length equals 11 residues. The CDR3 bases are TGTGCCAGCGGGCTAGCAGAGACCCAGTACTTC. Its protein product is CASGLAETQYF.

The V call is TRBV5-4, the J call TRBJ2-7; 8 bases fit TRBD1. Trimming cost V 4 bases and J 1 base; bases outside gene matches: 4. Germline V gives CDR1 SGHNT, CDR2 YYREEE (reference sequence). CDR3 length: 14 amino acids. The CDR3 DNA sequence: TGTGCCAGCAGCGGACAGGGAGAGTCCTACGAGCAGTACTTC. Translated, it gives CASSGQGESYEQYF.

V and J are TRBV7-8 and TRBJ1-2, with 8 bases identical to TRBD1. This CDR3 is built from 14 residues. J gave up 3 bases and V 0 bases, and 0 bases lay outside the gene matches. CDR1 and CDR2 from the germline V gene are SGHVS and FQNEAQ. CDR3 in amino acids: CASSLADRDYGYTF. The CDR3, as DNA: TGTGCCAGCAGCTTAGCGGACAGGGACTATGGCTACACCTTC.

The chain couples TRBV27 to TRBJ2-5; D ambiguous. CDR3 length equals 12 residues. Germline-derived CDR1 and CDR2 are MNHEY and SMNVEV (reference sequence). V was cut by 8 bases and J by 3 bases, with 10 bases left in between. The CDR3 nucleotides are TGTGCCAGCGGTATACTGAAAGAGACCCAGTACTTC. Amino acids: CASGILKETQYF.

This clone was detected only once. DNA of the CDR3: TGTGCCATCAGAGCCGGGACAGGGGTCACAGATACGCAGTATTTT. Amino acids: CAIRAGTGVTDTQYF. The chain links TRBV10-3 to TRBJ2-3; 10 positions match TRBD1. Trimming took 6 bases from V and 2 from J; bases not matched to a gene: 5. This CDR3 contains 15 residues. Germline V gene sequence: CDR1 ENHRY, CDR2 SYGVKD.

This chain links TRBV10-2 with TRBJ1-1; TRBD1 matches at 9 bases. Germline values: CDR1 WSHSY, CDR2 SAAADI. V was pared by 1 base and J by 1 base, with 7 bases of the junction left unmatched. This CDR3 contains 17 residues. The chain's CDR3 is CASSELGQGFGNTEAFF. CDR3 nucleotides: TGCGCCAGCAGTGAGTTGGGACAGGGTTTTGGGAACACTGAAGCTTTCTTT.

The chain links TRBV10-3 to TRBJ2-5; TRBD1 or TRBD2 may be the D gene (6 bases each). Deletions cut 6 bases from V and 4 bases from J, with 12 bases between. The CDR3 sequence is 13 residues long. Germline V lookup: CDR1 ENHRY, CDR2 SYGVKD. CDR3 residues: CAIREGEGETQYF. The CDR3 region has the DNA TGTGCCATCAGGGAGGGGGAAGGAGAGACCCAGTACTTC.

The rearrangement links TRBV29-1 to TRBJ1-6; no reliable D call. Per germline, CDR1 SQVTM and CDR2 ANQGSEA. The CDR3 extends over 13 amino acids. The germline V and J ends were trimmed by 4 bases and 5 bases, with 9 bases remaining between them. This chain's CDR3 is CSVGAKDNSPLHF. The CDR3 region has the DNA TGCAGCGTTGGGGCCAAGGATAATTCACCCCTCCACTTT.

The gene calls are TRBV9 and TRBJ2-1, with TRBD2 identical over 11 bases. The trim removed 0 bases at V and 7 bases at J, leaving 3 bases unmatched. Germline-derived CDR1 and CDR2 are SGDLS and YYNGEE. The CDR3 runs to 15 residues. The CDR3 here is CASSVVLAGVNEQFF. Written as DNA, the CDR3 is TGTGCCAGCAGCGTAGTACTAGCGGGGGTTAATGAGCAGTTCTTC.

This rearrangement joins TRBV6-6 to TRBJ2-1; 9 bases align to TRBD2. This CDR3 is built from 14 residues. In germline, CDR1 is MNHNY, CDR2 SVGAGI (reference sequence). After removal of 10 bases from V and 7 bases from J, the junction contained 11 bases not matched to a gene. Here the CDR3 DNA reads TGTGCCACGCGGCCTAGCGGGACAACGAATGAGCAGTTCTTC. The encoded protein is CATRPSGTTNEQFF.